This is a list of T cell receptor beta chains from one sample in a study of blood T cell repertoires in COVID-19. Generated by immunoSEQ multiplex PCR, the TCRdb table keeps only in-frame clones and is missing some. In the table there are about 380,000 clones, 85% of which are singletons. Sequences were obtained from peripheral blood. The receptors originated from a woman aged 18-30 years with acute or convalescent COVID-19. Each CDR3 is given with its conserved first and last residue. The order of the fields is V gene, CDR3 protein.

TRBV2,CAGTGGLGYEQYF
TRBV14,CASSQDRGFGELFF
TRBV29-1,CSVGRGNTEAFF
TRBV19,CASMREGNQPQHF
TRBV20-1,CSANEGRNTEAFF
TRBV7-3,CASSPPGLANTGELFF
TRBV4-1,CASSQVLSPLHF
TRBV9,CASSVGASGRTGELFF
TRBV6-5,CASSEGVGREQYF
TRBV5-6,CASSLTQGGETQYF
TRBV19,CASSPAAGNQPQHF
TRBV19,CASSIAALAGSTDTQYF
TRBV12-5,CASGRGLPYEQYF
TRBV19,CASSISGTEKMNTEAFF
TRBV19,CASSMGQWGDEQFF
TRBV2,CASTSATNEKLFF
TRBV5-1,CASSLGQGNSPLHF
TRBV9,CASSAGTGASPLHF
TRBV12-3/TRBV12-4,CASRLGQETQYF
TRBV28,CASSLKKLHEQYF
TRBV19,CASSTSERGRQGDYGYTF
TRBV4-1,CASSTGTQYEQYF
TRBV5-1,CASSLTVQETQYF
TRBV19,CASSWTGTPSQPQHF
TRBV24-1,CATSGNRGRGEKLFF
TRBV28,CASSPPGQQLSTSNQPQHF
TRBV12-3/TRBV12-4,CASSYRGNEKLFF
TRBV10-2,CATQTGGGYEQYF
TRBV10-1,CASSSAGDGTDTQYF
TRBV12-5,CASGTSRSGPDKETQYF
TRBV6-5,CATTMGGPYNEQFF
TRBV24-1,CATSDRGQGPYTF
TRBV6-1,CASSPLGGSYGYTF
TRBV28,CASSTGATSGLTYEQYF
TRBV3-1/TRBV3-2,CASSQSRNHQPQHF
TRBV19,CASSEIPGQGLNSNQPQHF
TRBV4-2,CASSQEPGLAGGDNEQFF
TRBV9,CASSVEPGGAEAFF
TRBV4-2,CASSNRGGETYEQYF
TRBV7-9,CASSLANAGAGELFF
TRBV6-5,CASRVGHSGNTIYF
TRBV6-6,CASSPSSSGNTIYF
TRBV3-1/TRBV3-2,CASSQGRAQHF
TRBV5-1,CASSTTAGSYEQYF
TRBV6-5,CASSRLEGYGYTF
TRBV5-8,CASNRLGNEQFF
TRBV27,CASSHTSGDTEAFF
TRBV29-1,CSVEDRGLRREKLFF
TRBV28,CASSVAGSTQYF
TRBV7-2,CASSWGGQGNSPLHF